Presented here are 22 T cell receptor beta chains from one specimen sequenced in a study of neoadjuvant anti-PD-1 for oral cavity cancer (dated by TCRdb to the early 2020s). Per the publication, the time point label means: after neoadjuvant nivolumab, at surgical resection. Libraries were made using the immunoSEQ multiplex PCR assay. TCRdb took over this immuneACCESS table, retaining in-frame rearrangements with V and J assigned. Such tables are incomplete; in checked studies, under half of the missing clones stem from an unresolved V gene, and the remainder is unexplained. The sample yields more than 9,500 clones; about two thirds were counted once. 2% to 3% of the sample comes from the top ten. Sample: PBMCs, taken after nivolumab (anti-PD-1) treatment. Receptors originate from a person between 35 and 79 years old with oral cavity squamous cell carcinoma.

A single count supports this clone. The chain links TRBV5-1 to TRBJ1-2; 8 bases line up with TRBD1. V was pared by 4 bases and J by 2 bases, with 10 bases of the junction left unmatched. Germline CDR1 SGHRS, CDR2 YFSETQ. This CDR3 has 16 residues. The CDR3 loop is CASSPAQGQANYGYTF. CDR3 bases: TGCGCCAGCAGCCCAGCCCAGGGACAGGCGAACTATGGCTACACCTTC. Filled out from reference TRBV5-1 and TRBJ1-2, the complete variable domain reads KAGVTQTPRYLIKTRGQQVTLSCSPISGHRSVSWYQQTPGQGLQFLFEYFSETQRNKGNFPGRFSGRQFSNSRSEMNVSTLELGDSALYLCASSPAQGQANYGYTFGSGTRLTVV.

The chain carries TRBV5-1 and TRBJ1-1; weak D call: TRBD1 (5 bases). The CDR3 covers 14 residues. Trimming removed 6 bases from V and 0 bases from J, with 12 bases in between. Germline CDR1 reads SGHRS; CDR2 reads YFSETQ. CDR3 loop: CASTPTAMNTEAFF. The DNA of the CDR3 is TGCGCCAGCACCCCGACAGCGATGAACACTGAAGCTTTCTTT.

The chain has TRBV6-4 and TRBJ1-5; D is perhaps TRBD1 (5 bases). The germline V and J ends were trimmed by 2 bases and 6 bases, with 8 bases remaining between them. There are 13 residues in the CDR3. Looked up from germline, CDR1 is MRHNA and CDR2 is SNTAGT. The CDR3: CASSDEGSQPQHF. The CDR3 DNA sequence: TGTGCCAGCAGTGACGAGGGGTCTCAGCCCCAGCATTTT.

The gene calls are TRBV6-6 and TRBJ1-1, with no clear D. CDR3 length equals 14 residues. Trimming took off 0 bases at V and 4 bases at J, with 9 bases between the two ends. Germline CDR1 reads MNHNY; CDR2 reads SVGAGI (reference sequence). CDR3 DNA: TGTGCCAGCAGTTACTCAGTTAGGGTCACTGAAGCTTTCTTT. It encodes CASSYSVRVTEAFF.

This clone has only one observation. The CDR3 here is CASSFSGPPQFF. The DNA for the CDR3 is TGTGCCAGCAGCTTTAGCGGGCCCCCGCAGTTCTTC. The rearrangement uses TRBV7-3 and TRBJ2-1, with 7 bases aligning to TRBD2. The CDR3 totals 12 residues. Germline V CDR1 and CDR2: SGHTA, FQGTGA. V trimming: 3 bases; J trimming: 12 bases; junction bases outside the gene matches: 5.

This chain connects TRBV7-8 to TRBJ2-3; tentatively, D is TRBD2 (5 bases). The CDR3 runs to 16 residues. V was pared by 4 bases and J by 2 bases, with 16 bases between. Looked up from germline, CDR1 is SGHVS and CDR2 is FQNEAQ. The chain's CDR3 is CASSSNGAVNTDTQYF. CDR3 bases: TGTGCCAGCAGCTCAAATGGAGCGGTAAACACAGATACGCAGTATTTT.

This clone appeared a few times. The V gene is TRBV6-6, the J gene TRBJ1-2; D might be TRBD1 (5 bases). Deletions cut 6 bases from V and 4 bases from J, with 15 bases between. The CDR3 consists of 14 residues. Per germline, CDR1 MNHNY and CDR2 SVGAGI (reference sequence). The CDR3 region has the DNA TGTGCCAGCAGCCGCTTAGGGGTGGGCTATGGCTACACCTTC. Its translation is CASSRLGVGYGYTF.

The chain employs TRBV5-6 and TRBJ2-5; D might be TRBD2 (5 bases). Germline V gene sequence: CDR1 SGHDT, CDR2 YYEEEE. This CDR3 spans 14 amino acids. Trimming removed 4 bases from V and 5 bases from J, with 15 bases in between. The CDR3 is CASSEMRGWETQYF. The DNA for the CDR3 is TGTGCCAGCAGCGAGATGCGAGGGTGGGAGACCCAGTACTTC.

A few counts support this clone. The chain's CDR3 is CASSLTTGVGMNTEAFF. For the CDR3, the DNA is TGTGCCAGCAGCCTGACGACGGGGGTGGGGATGAACACTGAAGCTTTCTTT. The chain employs TRBV7-6 and TRBJ1-1, with D possibly matching TRBD1 (5 bases). The CDR3 totals 17 residues. CDR1 is SGHVS and CDR2 is FNYEAQ in the germline V gene. V dropped 5 bases and J dropped 0 bases, with 19 bases sitting between them. The variable domain in full, completed from reference TRBV7-6 and TRBJ1-1, reads GAGVSQSPRYKVTKRGQDVALRCDPISGHVSLYWYRQALGQGPEFLTYFNYEAQQDKSGLPNDRFSAERPEGSISTLTIQRTEQRDSAMYRCASSLTTGVGMNTEAFFGQGTRLTVV.

V gene TRBV7-9 combines with J gene TRBJ2-7; D gene ambiguous. The CDR3 extends over 18 amino acids. Germline V lookup: CDR1 SEHNR, CDR2 FQNEAQ (reference sequence). The V gene lost 4 bases and the J gene lost 0 bases, with 22 bases spanning the gap. CDR3 nucleotides: TGTGCCAGCAGCTATCGACCCCTCCTAACGGGCAGCTCCTACGAGCAGTACTTC. It is translated as CASSYRPLLTGSSYEQYF.

The genes are TRBV9 and TRBJ1-1, with a weak D call TRBD1 (5 bases). Per the germline V gene, CDR1 is SGDLS and CDR2 is YYNGEE. This CDR3 is built from 14 residues. The V end was cut by 4 bases, the J end by 4 bases, with 14 bases between. CDR3 sequence: CASSHRSGGTEAFF. CDR3 sequence (DNA): TGTGCCAGCAGCCATCGCTCCGGGGGCACTGAAGCTTTCTTT.

V usage is TRBV2 and J usage is TRBJ2-1, with TRBD1 matching over 11 bases. After removal of 4 bases from V and 8 bases from J, the junction contained 7 bases not matched to a gene. Germline V CDR1 and CDR2: SNHLY, FYNNEI. This CDR3 has 15 residues. CDR3 DNA: TGTGCCAGCAGTGCACGGGACAGGGGGAGGGATGAGCAGTTCTTC. Translating gives CASSARDRGRDEQFF.

This chain links TRBV6-5 with TRBJ1-6, with D possibly being TRBD1 (6 bases). Trimming took 3 bases from V and 6 from J, leaving 9 bases between them. Germline assignment: CDR1 MNHEY and CDR2 SVGAGI. The length of the CDR3 is 14 residues. CDR3 nucleotides: TGTGCCAGCAGTTATGGGGGGGCTAATTCACCCCTCCACTTT. This translates into CASSYGGANSPLHF.

This clone was counted only a few times. CDR3 sequence: CASSLIGDTEAFF. The CDR3 DNA reads TGTGCCAGCAGCTTGATCGGAGACACTGAAGCTTTCTTT. The chain joins TRBV11-2 to TRBJ1-1, with no clear D. The CDR3 contains 13 residues. Trimming took 3 bases from V and 3 from J, leaving 8 bases between them. Germline CDR1 and CDR2: SGHAT and FQNNGV. The full variable domain, in which reference TRBV11-2 and TRBJ1-1 provide the parts outside the CDR3, is EAGVAQSPRYKIIEKRQSVAFWCNPISGHATLYWYQQILGQGPKLLIQFQNNGVVDDSQLPKDRFSAERLKGVDSTLKIQPAKLEDSAVYLCASSLIGDTEAFFGQGTRLTVV.

V is TRBV5-1 and J is TRBJ2-7; possibly TRBD2 for D (5 bases). The J call could be wrong; TRBJ2-1 is a better fit for the DNA end. The CDR3 is 16 amino acids. Germline CDR1 and CDR2: SGHRS and YFSETQ. The CDR3 bases are TGCGCCAGCAGCTTGGGTAGTACGGGGTCCTACAATGAGCAGTTCTTC. Its translation is CASSLGSTGSYNEQFF.

In DNA form, the CDR3 reads TGTGCCTGGAGACCCCTTGGTCTAGCGGGTGGCTACACCTTC. This translates into CAWRPLGLAGGYTF. This chain links TRBV30 with TRBJ1-2; D gene ambiguous. The CDR3 has 14 residues. The V and J ends lost 3 bases and 7 bases respectively, with 18 bases between them. In germline, CDR1 is GTSNPN, CDR2 SVGIG (reference sequence).

The rearrangement uses TRBV5-1 and TRBJ1-4; a possible D gene is TRBD1 (5 bases). The germline V gene has CDR1 SGHRS and CDR2 YFSETQ. V gave up 4 bases and J gave up 10 bases, with 17 bases separating them. CDR3 length equals 14 residues. In DNA form, the CDR3 reads TGCGCCAGCAGCGGCCTGGGGGGGTTAGGAAAACTGTTTTTT. Residues: CASSGLGGLGKLFF.

This clone is labeled as medium-sized. The chain recombines TRBV7-9 with TRBJ2-2; 14 bases map to TRBD2. The CDR3 extends over 18 amino acids. Germline V gene sequence: CDR1 SEHNR, CDR2 FQNEAQ (reference sequence). Losses at the gene ends were 6 bases for V and 4 bases for J; bases not matched to a gene: 10. The CDR3: CASREPGLAGELTGELFF. The CDR3 nucleotides are TGTGCCAGCAGGGAACCGGGACTAGCGGGGGAGCTCACCGGGGAGCTGTTTTTT.

The V call is TRBV9, the J call TRBJ2-1; a weak D match, TRBD2 (5 bases). The CDR3 is made up of 15 amino acids. Trimming took off 3 bases at V and 7 bases at J, with 17 bases between the two ends. Germline V CDR1 and CDR2: SGDLS, YYNGEE. CDR3 in DNA: TGTGCCAGCAGCGGGGGTAGTGGACTCCAGAATGAGCAGTTCTTC. It yields the protein CASSGGSGLQNEQFF.

The chain has TRBV10-3 and TRBJ2-1; 12 bases map to TRBD2. CDR1 is ENHRY, CDR2 SYGVKD, per germline. The CDR3 length is 17 residues. With V trimmed by 3 bases and J by 7 bases, 10 bases remained unmatched. The CDR3 sequence: CAISEGLAGSSRNEQFF. The CDR3 DNA reads as TGTGCCATCAGTGAAGGACTAGCGGGATCCTCACGGAATGAGCAGTTCTTC.

CDR3 bases: TGCGCCAGCAGCCGAGCGGGGAGCTCCTACAATGAGCAGTTCTTC. This encodes CASSRAGSSYNEQFF. The rearrangement links TRBV5-1 to TRBJ2-1; 7 bases line up with TRBD2. V dropped 4 bases and J dropped 0; count of bases not matched to a gene: 4. Germline V gene data show CDR1 as SGHRS and CDR2 as YFSETQ. The length of the CDR3 is 15 residues.

There are a few counts of this clone. The chain is built from TRBV2 and TRBJ1-1; TRBD1 aligns across 8 bases. Germline assignment: CDR1 SNHLY and CDR2 FYNNEI. The CDR3 consists of 15 residues. V lost 3 bases to trimming and J lost 2 bases; unmatched junction nucleotides: 5. The CDR3 loop is CASSDRPGGNTEAFF. The CDR3 nucleotides read TGTGCCAGCAGTGACCGACCAGGGGGCAACACTGAAGCTTTCTTT.